This T cell receptor (beta chain) was identified in a study of identical twins. TCRdb reanalysed the 5' RACE reads using MiXCR and keeps one entry per CDR3 protein. The sample includes roughly 490,000 distinct CDR3 sequences, about 13% of them seen just once. The CDR3 extends over 15 amino acids. Germline-derived CDR1 and CDR2 are MNHEY and SMNVEV (reference sequence). The V gene lost 1 base and the J gene lost 4 bases, with 10 bases spanning the gap. This clonotype was counted between two and nine times. Its specificity is not known. Study results and caveats: It was possible that invariant MAIT and iNKT cells partly confounded the zero-insertion analyses.

The same sample was also studied in work on yellow fever vaccine responses in identical twins.

Input material: CD4+ T cells sorted from blood. This rearrangement joins TRBV27 to TRBJ2-2, with D perhaps TRBD2 (6 bases). This clonotype originated in a woman under 30 in good health. The CDR3 region is CASSLFGTPTGELFF. The CDR3 nucleotides read TGTGCCAGCAGTTTATTTGGGACTCCCACCGGGGAGCTGTTTTTT.